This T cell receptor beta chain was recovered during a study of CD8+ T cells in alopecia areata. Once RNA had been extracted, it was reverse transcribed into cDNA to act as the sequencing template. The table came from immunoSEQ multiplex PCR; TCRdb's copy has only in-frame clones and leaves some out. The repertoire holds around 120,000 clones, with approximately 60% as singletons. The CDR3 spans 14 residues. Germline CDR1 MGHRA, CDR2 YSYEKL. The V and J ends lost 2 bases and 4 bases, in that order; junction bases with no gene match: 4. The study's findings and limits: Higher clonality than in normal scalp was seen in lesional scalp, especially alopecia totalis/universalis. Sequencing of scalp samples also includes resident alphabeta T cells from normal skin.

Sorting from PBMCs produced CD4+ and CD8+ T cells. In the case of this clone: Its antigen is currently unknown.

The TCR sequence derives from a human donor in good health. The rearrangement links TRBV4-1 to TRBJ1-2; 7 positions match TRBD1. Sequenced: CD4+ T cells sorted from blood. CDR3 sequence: CASSQPGQSYGYTF. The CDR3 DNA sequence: TGCGCCAGCAGCCAACCGGGACAGTCCTATGGCTACACCTTC.